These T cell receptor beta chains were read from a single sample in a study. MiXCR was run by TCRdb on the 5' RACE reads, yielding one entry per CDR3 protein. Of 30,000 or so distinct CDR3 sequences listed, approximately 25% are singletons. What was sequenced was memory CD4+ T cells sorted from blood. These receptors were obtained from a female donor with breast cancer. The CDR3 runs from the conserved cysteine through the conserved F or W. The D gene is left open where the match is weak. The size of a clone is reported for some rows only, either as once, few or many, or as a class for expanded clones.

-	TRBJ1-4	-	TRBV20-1	CSALRDRATNEKLFF	TGCAGTGCCTTAAGAGACAGAGCAACTAATGAAAAACTGTTTTTT
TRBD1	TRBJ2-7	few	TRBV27	CASSSGGTGIEQYF	TGTGCCAGCAGTTCCGGGGGGACAGGGATCGAGCAGTACTTC
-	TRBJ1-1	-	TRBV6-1	CASSTSGVGTEAFF	TGTGCCAGCAGTACCTCGGGGGTTGGAACTGAAGCTTTCTTT
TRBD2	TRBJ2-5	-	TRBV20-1	CSAGGLAGNQETQCF	TGCAGTGCTGGGGGACTAGCGGGGAACCAAGAGACCCAGTGCTTC
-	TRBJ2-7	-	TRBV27	CASSLSSFYEQYF	TGTGCCAGCAGTTTAAGTTCCTTCTACGAGCAGTACTTC
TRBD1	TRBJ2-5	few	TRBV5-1	CASSPHGTGRETQYF	TGCGCCAGCAGCCCTCACGGGACAGGGAGAGAGACCCAGTACTTC
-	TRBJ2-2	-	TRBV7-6	CASSTPESNTGELFF	TGTGCCAGCAGCACTCCGGAGTCGAACACCGGGGAGCTGTTTTTT
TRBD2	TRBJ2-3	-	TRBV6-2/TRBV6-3	CVSSRGTSGSTDTQYF	TGTGTCAGCAGTAGGGGGACTAGCGGGAGTACAGATACGCAGTATTTT
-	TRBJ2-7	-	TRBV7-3	CASLEVTYEQYF	TGTGCCAGTTTGGAGGTTACCTACGAGCAGTACTTC
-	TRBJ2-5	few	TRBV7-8	CASSHRPGRLKDQETQYF	TGTGCCAGCAGCCATAGGCCAGGGAGGTTAAAGGACCAAGAGACCCAGTACTTC
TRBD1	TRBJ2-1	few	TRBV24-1	CATSDLWQGAGEQFF	TGTGCCACCAGTGATTTGTGGCAGGGGGCGGGTGAGCAGTTCTTC
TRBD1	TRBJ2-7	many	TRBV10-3	CAISRRDRDPEQYF	TGTGCCATCAGCAGGCGGGACAGGGACCCCGAGCAGTACTTC
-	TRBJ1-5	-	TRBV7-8	CASGRTNGEDNQPQHF	TGTGCCAGCGGCCGAACTAATGGGGAGGACAATCAGCCCCAGCATTTT
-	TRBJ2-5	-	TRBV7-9	CASGLGQETQYF	TGTGCCAGCGGCCTCGGACAAGAGACCCAGTACTTC
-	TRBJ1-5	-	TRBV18	CASPPPGLAAQHF	TGTGCCAGCCCACCACCGGGGCTCGCTGCCCAGCATTTT
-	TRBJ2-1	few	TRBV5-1	CASTHRDNNEQFF	TGCGCCAGCACCCACAGGGATAACAATGAGCAGTTCTTC
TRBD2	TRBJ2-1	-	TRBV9	CASSKRRGTSGIGAYNEQFF	TGTGCCAGCAGTAAAAGACGTGGGACTAGCGGGATTGGGGCCTACAATGAGCAGTTCTTC
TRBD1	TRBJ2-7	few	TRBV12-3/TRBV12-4	CASSWGTGQIEQYF	TGTGCCAGCAGTTGGGGGACAGGCCAAATCGAGCAGTACTTC
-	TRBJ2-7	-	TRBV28	CASSAGPDPYEQYF	TGTGCCAGCAGTGCTGGACCGGACCCCTACGAGCAGTACTTC
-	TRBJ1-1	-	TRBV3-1	CASSQLGPNTGDTEAFF	TGTGCCAGCAGCCAACTAGGCCCGAACACCGGGGATACTGAAGCTTTCTTT
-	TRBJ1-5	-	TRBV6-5	CASSQGGNQPQHF	TGTGCCAGCAGTCAAGGTGGCAATCAGCCCCAGCATTTT
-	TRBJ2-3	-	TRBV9	CASSSRSPLGADTQYF	TGTGCCAGCAGCTCGCGGTCCCCATTGGGCGCAGATACGCAGTATTTT
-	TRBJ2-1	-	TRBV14	CATEKLPREPSSYNEQFF	TGTGCCACCGAGAAACTCCCGAGGGAACCGAGCTCCTACAATGAGCAGTTCTTC
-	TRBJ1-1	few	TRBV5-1	CASSLGDRNTEAFF	TGCGCCAGCAGCTTGGGCGACAGGAACACTGAAGCTTTCTTT
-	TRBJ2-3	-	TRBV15	CATSRLTDTQYF	TGTGCCACCAGCAGGCTCACAGATACGCAGTATTTT
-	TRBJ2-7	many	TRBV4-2	CASSQVLQSYEQYF	TGTGCCAGCAGCCAAGTTTTACAGTCCTACGAGCAGTACTTC
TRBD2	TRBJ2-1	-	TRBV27	CATYAGGPYNEQFF	TGTGCCACCTACGCGGGAGGACCCTACAATGAGCAGTTCTTC
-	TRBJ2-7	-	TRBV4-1	CASSLQSSYEQYF	TGCGCCAGCAGCCTCCAGAGCTCCTACGAGCAGTACTTC
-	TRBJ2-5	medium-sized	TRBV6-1	CASNLDRLPETQYF	TGTGCCAGCAACCTAGACAGACTACCCGAGACCCAGTACTTC
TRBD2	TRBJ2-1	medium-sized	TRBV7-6	CASSETSGRPSEQFF	TGTGCCAGCAGCGAAACTAGCGGGAGGCCCAGTGAGCAGTTCTTC
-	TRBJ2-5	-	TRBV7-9	CASSTQDGGPYPQETQYF	TGTGCCAGCAGCACCCAGGATGGGGGGCCCTACCCACAAGAGACCCAGTACTTC
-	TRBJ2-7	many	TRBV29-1	CSVELDQLNSYEQYF	TGCAGCGTTGAACTGGATCAGCTAAACTCCTACGAGCAGTACTTC
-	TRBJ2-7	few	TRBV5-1	CASSLDSSPQYF	TGCGCCAGCAGCTTGGACAGTAGCCCTCAGTACTTC
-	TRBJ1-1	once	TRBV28	CASSRRGHKNTEAFF	TGTGCCAGCAGTCGACGGGGACATAAGAACACTGAAGCTTTCTTT
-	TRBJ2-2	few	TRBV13	CASSHLRAPGTGELFF	TGTGCCAGCAGCCACCTGAGGGCCCCGGGCACCGGGGAGCTGTTTTTT
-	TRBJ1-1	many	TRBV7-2	CASSLGLWNTEAFF	TGTGCCAGCAGCTTAGGTTTGTGGAACACTGAAGCTTTCTTT
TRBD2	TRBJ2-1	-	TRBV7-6	CASSRGLAQSSYNEQFF	TGTGCCAGCAGTCGTGGACTAGCTCAGAGCTCCTACAATGAGCAGTTCTTC
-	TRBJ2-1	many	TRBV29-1	CSGLWQALGNEQFF	TGCAGCGGGCTTTGGCAGGCCCTCGGCAATGAGCAGTTCTTC
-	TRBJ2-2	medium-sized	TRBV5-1	CASSLTVPGELFF	TGCGCCAGCAGTTTGACAGTCCCCGGGGAGCTGTTTTTT
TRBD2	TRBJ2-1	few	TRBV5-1	CASRGGTSQYNEQFF	TGCGCCAGCAGGGGTGGGACTAGTCAATACAATGAGCAGTTCTTC
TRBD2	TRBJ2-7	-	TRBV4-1	CASSQDQRGANYEQYF	TGCGCCAGCAGCCAAGATCAGCGGGGGGCTAACTACGAGCAGTACTTC
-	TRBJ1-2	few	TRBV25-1	CASSEWGAEDGYTF	TGTGCCAGCAGTGAATGGGGAGCGGAGGATGGCTACACCTTC
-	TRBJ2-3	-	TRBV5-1	CASSLDRGFTDTQYF	TGCGCCAGCAGCTTGGATCGGGGGTTTACAGATACGCAGTATTTT
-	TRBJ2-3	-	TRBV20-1	CSTRSSVGASDTQYF	TGCAGTACTAGATCCTCCGTGGGGGCTTCAGATACGCAGTATTTT
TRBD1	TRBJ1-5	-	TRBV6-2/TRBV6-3	CASTGGVGTDQSQHF	TGTGCCAGCACTGGAGGGGTGGGGACAGATCAGTCCCAGCATTTT
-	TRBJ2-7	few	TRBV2	CASSGSVYEQYF	TGTGCCAGCAGTGGCAGTGTATACGAGCAGTACTTC
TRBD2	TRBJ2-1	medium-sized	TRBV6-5	CASRPQLADDEQFF	TGTGCCAGCAGACCACAACTAGCGGATGATGAGCAGTTCTTC
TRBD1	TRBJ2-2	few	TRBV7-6	CASRPIPGQGSHGELFF	TGTGCCAGCAGGCCGATACCGGGACAGGGGTCCCACGGGGAGCTGTTTTTT
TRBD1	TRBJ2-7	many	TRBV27	CASSFLLGQDYEQYF	TGTGCCAGCAGTTTCCTACTTGGACAGGACTACGAGCAGTACTTC
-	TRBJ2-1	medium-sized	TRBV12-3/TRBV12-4	CASSLWIDEQFF	TGTGCCAGCAGTCTATGGATAGATGAGCAGTTCTTC
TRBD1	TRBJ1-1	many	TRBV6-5	CASSYSTTGVTEAFF	TGTGCCAGCAGTTACTCGACAACAGGGGTGACTGAAGCTTTCTTT
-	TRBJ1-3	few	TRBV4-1	CASSQYYGNSGNTIYF	TGCGCCAGCAGCCAATATTACGGGAACTCTGGAAACACCATATATTTT
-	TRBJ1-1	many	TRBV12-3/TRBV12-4	CASSYSDPEAFF	TGTGCCAGCAGCTACTCAGACCCTGAAGCTTTCTTT
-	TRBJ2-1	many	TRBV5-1	CASSFRTINEQFF	TGCGCCAGCAGCTTTAGGACCATCAATGAGCAGTTCTTC
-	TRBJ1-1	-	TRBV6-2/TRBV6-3	CASSYSTGNTEAFF	TGTGCCAGCAGTTACTCGACAGGGAACACTGAAGCTTTCTTT
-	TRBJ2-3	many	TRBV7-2	CASSVHRISSKDTQYF	TGTGCCAGCAGCGTCCACAGGATATCGTCGAAGGATACGCAGTATTTT
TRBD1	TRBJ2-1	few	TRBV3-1	CASSQDRPNEQFF	TGTGCCAGCAGCCAGGACAGGCCGAATGAGCAGTTCTTC
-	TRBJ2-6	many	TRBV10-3	CAGGAGTSGANVLTF	TGTGCCGGGGGGGCAGGAACCTCTGGGGCCAACGTCCTGACTTTC